This T cell receptor (beta chain) stems from a study of T cells in Graves' hyperthyroidism and ophthalmopathy. Study findings and constraints: Stable hyperthyroidism and ophthalmopathy were separated using 13 V-J signatures. Within blood appeared most thyroid clonotypes that had expanded above 0.001.

Trimming removed 2 bases from V and 2 bases from J, with 15 bases in between. The length of the CDR3 is 17 residues. Used for diagnoses were clinical symptoms, serum thyroxine and TRAb, thyroid ultrasound and orbital computed tomography. The PBMCs had their origin in less than 13 ml of fresh peripheral blood. Amplification of TCR beta CDR3 regions was performed using RNA transcripts as template. Initially, a first-round RT-PCR of the TCR CDR3 employed the HTBI primer set. TCRdb re-derived calls from the multiplex PCR reads in MiXCR, one entry per CDR3 protein. Here the sample spans roughly 500,000 distinct CDR3 sequences, less than 25% being singletons. Turning to this clonotype: The antigen is undetermined.

This chain uses TRBV12-3 or TRBV12-4 with TRBJ2-2, with D hard to call. Material for sequencing was blood. The clonotype was recovered from a woman between 25 and 40 years old with Graves' ophthalmopathy. CDR3 in DNA: TGTGCCAGCAGTTTAAGTGCGCGTCTTCTAAACACCGGGGAGCTGTTTTTT. Its translation is CASSLSARLLNTGELFF.